This TCR beta chain was obtained from a study of CD8 T cells in Susac syndrome. The count of this clonotype is one. Germline V gene data show CDR1 as KGHSH and CDR2 as LQKENI. The CDR3 sequence is 17 residues long. Trimming pared 8 bases from V and 0 bases from J, leaving 20 bases between. Reverse transcription of about 0.5 to 1 ug RNA was carried out with random hexamers. TCRdb re-derived calls from the immunoSEQ multiplex PCR reads in MiXCR, one entry per CDR3 protein. Among 95,000 to 150,000 distinct CDR3 sequences, around 94% were seen once, and the ten largest hold 0.085% to 0.09%. V gene TRBV18 combines with J gene TRBJ1-5; D is undetermined. The TCR originated in a human donor in good health. Specimen: CD4+ T cells from PBMCs. The CDR3 sequence: CASAWRQINFSNQPQHF. The CDR3 DNA reads as TGTGCCAGCGCATGGAGGCAGATTAATTTTAGCAATCAGCCCCAGCATTTT.